Presented here are 20 T cell receptor beta chains from one specimen sequenced in a study of cytomegalovirus exposure and HLA in healthy donors. Method: immunoSEQ multiplex PCR; TCRdb's copy keeps in-frame clones and lacks some. The sample lists some 170,000 clones, roughly 83% occurring once. The specimen sequenced was PBMCs. All receptors derive from a man aged 30 to 39 in good health and CMV-seropositive.

The V and J genes are TRBV5-6 and TRBJ2-2; no definite D call. Trimming took off 2 bases at V and 6 bases at J, with 14 bases between the two ends. Per germline, CDR1 SGHDT and CDR2 YYEEEE. The CDR3 covers 15 residues. The chain's CDR3 is CASSFKNLVAGELFF. The CDR3 region has the DNA TGTGCCAGCAGCTTCAAAAATCTAGTGGCCGGGGAGCTGTTTTTT.

V usage is TRBV5-1 and J usage is TRBJ2-7, with D possibly being TRBD1 (5 bases). V lost 2 bases, J lost 3 bases, and 9 bases lay in between. CDR3 size: 13 residues. The germline CDR1 and CDR2 sequences are SGHRS and YFSETQ. In DNA, the CDR3 is TGCGCCAGCAGCTTTGACAGAAGCTACGAGCAGTACTTC. Amino acids: CASSFDRSYEQYF.

The V gene is TRBV7-6, the J gene TRBJ2-1; 7 bases match TRBD1. J gave up 3 bases and V 5 bases, and 7 bases lay outside the gene matches. Germline V CDR1 and CDR2: SGHVS, FNYEAQ. This CDR3 region has 15 residues. In DNA form, the CDR3 reads TGTGCCAGCAGCCTATCCGGGACAGTCTACAATGAGCAGTTCTTC. Translation: CASSLSGTVYNEQFF.

The chain employs TRBV7-6 and TRBJ2-7; a possible D gene is TRBD1 (6 bases). The ends were cut back, 1 base at V and 6 bases at J, with 13 bases in the middle. The germline V gene encodes CDR1 SGHVS and CDR2 FNYEAQ. The CDR3 extends over 14 amino acids. The CDR3, as DNA: TGTGCCAGCAGCTTAGAATACAGGGCGGGCGAGCAGTACTTC. This codes for CASSLEYRAGEQYF.

J is TRBJ1-2 and V is TRBV20-1; the D gene is possibly TRBD1 (6 bases). Trimming removed 5 bases from V and 8 bases from J, with 9 bases in between. Looked up from germline, CDR1 is DFQATT and CDR2 is SNEGSKA (reference sequence). CDR3 length equals 10 residues. The CDR3, as DNA: TGCAGTGCTCCACAGGGCGGCTACACCTTC. It encodes CSAPQGGYTF.

This clone was seen a handful of times. CDR3 nucleotide sequence: TGTGCCGGCCTCAAATATGGGGCCGAGACTGAAGCTTTCTTT. Encoded protein: CAGLKYGAETEAFF. J is TRBJ1-1 and V is TRBV30; TRBD1 is a possible D gene (5 bases). Germline V gene sequence: CDR1 GTSNPN, CDR2 SVGIG (reference sequence). Trimming shortened V by 8 bases and J by 5 bases, and 21 bases separated the two germline ends. The CDR3 extends over 14 amino acids. Variable domain in full (rest from reference TRBV30 and TRBJ1-1): SQTIHQWPATLVQPVGSPLSLECTVEGTSNPNLYWYRQAAGRGLQLLFYSVGIGQISSEVPQNLSASRPQDRQFILSSKKLLLSDSGFYLCAGLKYGAETEAFFGQGTRLTVV.

V is TRBV6-5 and J is TRBJ1-4; D uncertain. Germline lookup yields CDR1 MNHEY and CDR2 SVGAGI. The length of the CDR3 is 14 residues. Trimming removed 10 bases from V and 0 bases from J, with 12 bases in between. CDR3 residues: CATARGSTNEKLFF. The CDR3 nucleotides read TGTGCCACCGCTCGCGGATCAACTAATGAAAAACTGTTTTTT.

A remark on this clone: The sample holds other DNA sequences that translate to the same CDR3. The chain recombines TRBV6-4 with TRBJ2-3; 11 bases align to TRBD2. The germline CDR1 and CDR2 sequences are MRHNA and SNTAGT. This CDR3 is built from 15 residues. The ends lost 0 bases at V and 6 bases at J; junction bases unmatched: 2. Here the CDR3 reads CASSDSSGGADTQYF. CDR3 nucleotide sequence: TGTGCCAGCAGTGACTCTAGCGGGGGGGCCGATACGCAGTATTTT.

The chain employs TRBV4-3 and TRBJ1-2; no clear D gene. Germline V gene data show CDR1 as LGHNA and CDR2 as YSLEER. This CDR3 region has 15 residues. The V end was cut by 0 bases, the J end by 0 bases, with 8 bases between. The CDR3 here is CASSQEYTANYGYTF. CDR3 bases: TGCGCCAGCAGCCAAGAATATACAGCTAACTATGGCTACACCTTC.

The sample holds a few counts of this clone. The chain carries TRBV5-1 and TRBJ2-6; D might be TRBD1 (6 bases). The CDR3 has 18 amino acids. V was cut by 0 bases and J by 3 bases, with 16 bases left in between. CDR1 and CDR2 from the germline V gene are SGHRS and YFSETQ. CDR3 region: CASSLVISQGDGANVLTF. CDR3 sequence (DNA): TGCGCCAGCAGCTTGGTAATTTCACAGGGAGATGGGGCCAACGTCCTGACTTTC.

On this clone itself: Other nucleotide sequences from this sample produce the same CDR3. The genes are TRBV4-1 and TRBJ2-3; D ambiguous. The CDR3 sequence is 13 residues long. Trimming pared 4 bases from V and 4 bases from J, leaving 9 bases between. Per the germline V gene, CDR1 is MGHRA and CDR2 is YSYEKL. The DNA of the CDR3 is TGCGCCAGCAGCCGGGCAGGCGCAGATACGCAGTATTTT. Protein product: CASSRAGADTQYF.

This chain joins TRBV27 and TRBJ2-2, with D tentatively TRBD2 (7 bases). V was shortened by 1 base and J by 2 bases, with 11 bases between the two germline ends. From germline, CDR1 is MNHEY and CDR2 SMNVEV (reference sequence). The CDR3 is 16 residues long. The chain's CDR3 is CASSLWRGPNTGELFF. In DNA, the CDR3 is TGTGCCAGCAGTTTATGGCGGGGGCCCAACACCGGGGAGCTGTTTTTT.

The rearrangement links TRBV11-2 to TRBJ2-7; TRBD1 is a possible D gene (6 bases). Germline CDR1 reads SGHAT; CDR2 reads FQNNGV. V was cut by 3 bases and J by 2 bases, with 14 bases left in between. CDR3 length: 15 amino acids. The CDR3 bases are TGTGCCAGCAGCTTGGACAGTATGGGAACCTACGAGCAGTACTTC. Residues: CASSLDSMGTYEQYF.

In DNA, the CDR3 is TGCGCCAGCAGCCAAGATCTAGGGACAGGGGTCTATGGCTACACCTTC. Its translation is CASSQDLGTGVYGYTF. The chain links TRBV4-3 to TRBJ1-2, with 10 nucleotides matching TRBD1. Germline trimming cut 0 bases from V and 4 bases from J; bases unmatched to any gene: 5. Germline V gene sequence: CDR1 LGHNA, CDR2 YSLEER. The CDR3 sequence is 16 residues long.

This chain links TRBV28 with TRBJ1-5, with TRBD1 matching over 9 bases. Losses at the gene ends were 3 bases for V and 5 bases for J; bases not matched to a gene: 5. This CDR3 has 15 amino acids. From germline, CDR1 is MDHEN and CDR2 SYDVKM. The DNA for the CDR3 is TGTGCCAGCAGTTTGGGACAGGGTAATTATCAGCCCCAGCATTTT. It translates to CASSLGQGNYQPQHF.

This chain connects TRBV6-5 to TRBJ1-5, with 8 bases aligning to TRBD1. Germline assignment: CDR1 MNHEY and CDR2 SVGAGI. CDR3 length: 15 amino acids. Trimming cost V 6 bases and J 5 bases; bases outside gene matches: 9. CDR3: CASRQGARFDQPQHF. The CDR3 nucleotides are TGTGCCAGCAGGCAGGGGGCAAGGTTCGATCAGCCCCAGCATTTT.

This clone is a singleton in its sample. J is TRBJ2-7 and V is TRBV7-6; the match to TRBD2 covers 8 bases. Germline V gene sequence: CDR1 SGHVS, CDR2 FNYEAQ. V trimming: 5 bases; J trimming: 2 bases; junction bases outside the gene matches: 11. The CDR3 has 16 amino acids. CDR3 protein: CASSGDLGGGPYEQYF. The DNA for the CDR3 is TGTGCCAGCAGCGGGGACCTCGGGGGGGGGCCCTACGAGCAGTACTTC.

The gene calls are TRBV5-1 and TRBJ2-4, with D possibly TRBD2 on 5 matching bases. This CDR3 contains 17 residues. Trimming left V 3 bases short and J 0 bases short, with 16 bases between. Germline V gives CDR1 SGHRS, CDR2 YFSETQ. CDR3 region: CASSSPSRGTAKNIQYF. The DNA of the CDR3 is TGCGCCAGCAGCTCCCCTAGTCGGGGAACAGCCAAAAACATTCAGTACTTC.

In its sample, this clone was seen a few times. This chain connects TRBV5-6 to TRBJ1-2, with a tentative D call TRBD1 (6 bases). V was cut by 5 bases and J by 2 bases, with 13 bases left in between. From germline, CDR1 is SGHDT and CDR2 YYEEEE. The CDR3 extends over 14 amino acids. The CDR3 sequence is CASSQPTGNYGYTF. The DNA of the CDR3 is TGTGCCAGCAGTCAACCCACAGGGAACTATGGCTACACCTTC.

The CDR3 DNA follows: TGTGCCAGCAGTTTACGGGGGGGCGGCAATGAGCAGTTCTTC. Translating it yields CASSLRGGGNEQFF. The chain links TRBV27 to TRBJ2-1, with 8 bases fitting TRBD2. V shed 2 bases, J shed 6 bases, and the junction held 3 bases outside the gene matches. CDR1 and CDR2 (germline): MNHEY, SMNVEV (reference sequence). The CDR3 loop spans 14 amino acids.